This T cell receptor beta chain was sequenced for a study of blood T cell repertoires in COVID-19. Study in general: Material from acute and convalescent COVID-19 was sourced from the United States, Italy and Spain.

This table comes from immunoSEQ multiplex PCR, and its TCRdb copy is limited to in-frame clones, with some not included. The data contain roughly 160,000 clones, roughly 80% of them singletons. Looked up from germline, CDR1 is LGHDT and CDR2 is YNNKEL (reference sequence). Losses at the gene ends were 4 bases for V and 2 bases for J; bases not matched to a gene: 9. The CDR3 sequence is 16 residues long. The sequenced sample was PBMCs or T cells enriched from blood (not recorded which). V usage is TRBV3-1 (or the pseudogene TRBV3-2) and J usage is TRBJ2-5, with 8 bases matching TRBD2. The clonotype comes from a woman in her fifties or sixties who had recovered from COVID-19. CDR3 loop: CASSRRTSRGQETQYF. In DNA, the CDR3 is TGTGCCAGCAGCCGCCGGACTAGCAGGGGACAAGAGACCCAGTACTTC.